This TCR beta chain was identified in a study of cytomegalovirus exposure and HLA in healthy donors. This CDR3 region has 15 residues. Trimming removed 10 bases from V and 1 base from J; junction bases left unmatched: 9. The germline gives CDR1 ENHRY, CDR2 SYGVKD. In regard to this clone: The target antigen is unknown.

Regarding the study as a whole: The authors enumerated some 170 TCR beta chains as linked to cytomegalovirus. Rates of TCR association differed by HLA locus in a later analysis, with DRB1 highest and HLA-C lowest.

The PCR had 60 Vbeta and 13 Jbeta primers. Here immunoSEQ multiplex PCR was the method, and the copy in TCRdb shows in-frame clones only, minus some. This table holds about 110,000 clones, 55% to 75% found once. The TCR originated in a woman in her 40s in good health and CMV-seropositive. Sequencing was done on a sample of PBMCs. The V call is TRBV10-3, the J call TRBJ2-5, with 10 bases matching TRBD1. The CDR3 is CATRDRGDSQETQYF. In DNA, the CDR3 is TGTGCCACTAGGGACAGGGGAGACTCCCAAGAGACCCAGTACTTC.